This T cell receptor (beta chain) was observed in a study of blood T cell repertoires in COVID-19. Overall study: Samples representing acute and convalescent COVID-19 were sourced from the United States, Italy and Spain. T cells, B-cell-depleted T cells, or PBMCs supplied cDNA or gDNA.

Under the authors' procedure: Quantification of nucleated cells was approximated via reference gene primer amplification. Method: immunoSEQ multiplex PCR; TCRdb's copy keeps in-frame clones and lacks some. The V and J calls and clone size were taken over from that table, and D and trimming were inferred from the DNA. The top ten hold around 0.91% of the sample, which has approximately 150,000 clones, roughly 87% seen once. V lost 2 bases and J lost 5, with 12 bases in between. The CDR3 runs 13 residues. CDR1 is GTSNPN, CDR2 SVGIG, per germline (reference sequence). The receptor was derived from a woman aged 50 to 65 with acute or convalescent COVID-19. Sequenced: peripheral blood. The V call is TRBV30, the J call TRBJ1-2; D remains unclear. The CDR3 spells CAWSPPVLYGYTF. CDR3 DNA sequence: TGTGCCTGGAGTCCCCCGGTATTATATGGCTACACCTTC.